The sample holds many counts of the clone carrying this TCR beta chain. Its target is not known. These data are taken from a study of T cells in Graves' hyperthyroidism and ophthalmopathy. Regarding the study as a whole: Stable hyperthyroidism and ophthalmopathy were separated using 13 V-J signatures. Progression to ophthalmopathy was predicted a median of 6.5 months early.

RNA transcripts yielded amplified TCR beta CDR3 regions. In the first-round RT-PCR of the TCR CDR3, the HTBI primer set was used. TCRdb ran MiXCR on the multiplex PCR reads and lists one entry per CDR3 protein. The sample has some 400,000 distinct CDR3 sequences, about 15% seen once. Researchers defined stable Graves' hyperthyroidism as no ophthalmopathy progression within 18 months. With 1 base clipped from V and 2 bases from J, the junction kept 4 bases outside the gene matches. This CDR3 has 15 amino acids. Germline CDR1 SGHAT, CDR2 FQNNGV. Source material: blood. This sequence was found in a woman aged 60 to 75 with Graves' hyperthyroidism. V is TRBV11-2 and J is TRBJ2-7, with 8 bases matching TRBD2. The CDR3 protein is CASSLASGRTYEQYF. The CDR3 DNA reads TGTGCCAGCAGCTTAGCCAGCGGGAGAACCTACGAGCAGTACTTC.